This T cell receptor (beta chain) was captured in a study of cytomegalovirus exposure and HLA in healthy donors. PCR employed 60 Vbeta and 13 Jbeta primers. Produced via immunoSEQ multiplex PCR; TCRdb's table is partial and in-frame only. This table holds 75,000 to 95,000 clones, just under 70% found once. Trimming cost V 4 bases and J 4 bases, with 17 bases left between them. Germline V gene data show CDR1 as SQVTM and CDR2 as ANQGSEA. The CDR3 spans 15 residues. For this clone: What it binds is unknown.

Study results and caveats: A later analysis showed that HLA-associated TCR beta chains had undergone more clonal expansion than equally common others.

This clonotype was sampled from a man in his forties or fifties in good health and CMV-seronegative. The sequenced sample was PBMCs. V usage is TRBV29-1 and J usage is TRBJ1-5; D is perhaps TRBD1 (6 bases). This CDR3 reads CSVVLGGRRNQPQHF. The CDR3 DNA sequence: TGCAGCGTTGTATTGGGGGGGCGTCGGAATCAGCCCCAGCATTTT.